The 17 T cell receptor beta chains in this list originate from one sample, sequenced in a study of regulatory T cells in long-lasting Graves disease. The sample's time point: persistent/refractory GD, antithyroid drugs over 5 years with positive TRAb. PBMC-derived RNA was used for the TCR library. Building of the TCR beta libraries involved iRepertoire HTBI primers and Arm-PCR of CDR3 regions. Using its own MiXCR run on the multiplex PCR reads, TCRdb lists one record per CDR3 protein. The table records hundreds of thousands of distinct CDR3 sequences, roughly a fifth of them present only once. Sequencing was performed on peripheral blood mononuclear cells (PBMCs), taken when the disease was refractory, from a patient treated with antithyroid drugs. The receptors stem from a female donor with Graves disease.

The chain joins TRBV20-1 to TRBJ2-1, with a tentative D call TRBD1 (5 bases). Trimming removed 7 bases at V and 5 bases at J, with 15 bases between. The CDR3 is 13 amino acids. Germline-derived CDR1 and CDR2 are DFQATT and SNEGSKA (reference sequence). The CDR3 DNA is TGCAGTGTATTGGGGCGGCGCCACAATGAGCAGTTCTTC. Translated: CSVLGRRHNEQFF.

This chain uses TRBV7-3 with TRBJ1-1; D unresolved. The germline V gene encodes CDR1 SGHTA and CDR2 FQGTGA. The CDR3 length is 15 residues. V was trimmed by 4 bases and J by 2 bases, leaving 14 bases between them. CDR3 sequence reads: CASSSQVGGNTEAFF. The CDR3 DNA follows: TGTGCCAGCAGCTCCCAGGTCGGCGGAAACACTGAAGCTTTCTTT.

This clonotype was recorded many times. The chain employs TRBV28 and TRBJ2-7; TRBD1 aligns across 9 bases. J gave up 6 bases and V 8 bases, and 14 bases lay outside the gene matches. This CDR3 contains 15 residues. Germline loops: CDR1 MDHEN, CDR2 SYDVKM. The CDR3 sequence is CASGDKGQGEVEQYF. As DNA, the CDR3 is TGTGCCAGCGGGGACAAGGGACAGGGAGAAGTCGAGCAGTACTTC.

This clonotype came up once. The CDR3, as DNA: TGTGCCAGCAGCTTATCCCTCGCCCAGGAAGACACAGATACGCAGTATTTT. This sequence encodes CASSLSLAQEDTDTQYF. The V call is TRBV7-9, the J call TRBJ2-3; D remains unclear. This CDR3 contains 17 residues. Germline V CDR1 and CDR2: SEHNR, FQNEAQ (reference sequence). The V and J ends lost 2 bases and 2 bases respectively, with 17 bases between them.

This clonotype was seen only once. This sequence joins TRBV20-1 and TRBJ1-2, with 9 positions matching TRBD1. CDR3 size: 14 residues. CDR1 is DFQATT and CDR2 is SNEGSKA in the germline V gene (reference sequence). V shed 6 bases, J shed 3 bases, and the junction held 8 bases outside the gene matches. CDR3 amino acids: CSANNRDRDYGYTF. DNA of the CDR3: TGCAGTGCCAATAACCGGGACAGGGACTATGGCTACACCTTC.

This clonotype was picked up many times. The chain combines TRBV29-1 with TRBJ2-7; 8 positions agree with TRBD2. CDR1 and CDR2 (germline): SQVTM, ANQGSEA. The CDR3 runs 11 residues. V gave up 5 bases and J gave up 6 bases; unmatched junction bases: 3. The CDR3 reads CSVYGGGEQYF. For the CDR3, the DNA is TGCAGCGTTTACGGGGGGGGCGAGCAGTACTTC.

This chain connects TRBV19 to TRBJ1-2, with D possibly being TRBD1 (6 bases). The CDR3 contains 15 residues. V gave up 4 bases and J gave up 2 bases, with 14 bases separating them. The germline V gene encodes CDR1 LNHDA and CDR2 SQIVND (reference sequence). For the CDR3, the DNA is TGTGCCAGTAGTACCTCCCGGGACACCAACTATGGCTACACCTTC. Residues: CASSTSRDTNYGYTF.

This clonotype showed up just a few times. The V and J genes are TRBV6-1 and TRBJ1-6; D remains unclear. Trimming removed 5 bases from V and 0 bases from J, with 14 bases in between. Germline values: CDR1 MNHNS, CDR2 SASEGT. This CDR3 comprises 17 residues. This CDR3 is CASSRRRNYSYNSPLHF. The CDR3, as DNA: TGTGCCAGCAGTCGTAGACGGAATTACTCCTATAATTCACCCCTCCACTTT.

This clonotype is judged medium-sized. The CDR3 sequence: CASSPTTGGTGELFF. CDR3 DNA: TGTGCCAGCAGTCCCACCACAGGGGGCACCGGGGAGCTGTTTTTT. The chain links TRBV12-3 or TRBV12-4 to TRBJ2-2, with 8 positions matching TRBD1. The length of the CDR3 is 15 residues. The V segment lost 5 bases and the J segment 4 bases; nucleotides outside the gene matches: 6.

This clonotype was seen at least ten times. The chain links TRBV2 to TRBJ1-2; 7 bases align to TRBD1. CDR1 SNHLY and CDR2 FYNNEI come from the germline V gene. Unmatched junction bases numbered 8, after V lost 8 bases and J lost 5 bases. This CDR3 region has 13 residues. CDR3 loop: CASGRPGGYGYTF. CDR3 in DNA: TGTGCCAGCGGACGGCCAGGGGGGTATGGCTACACCTTC. The full variable domain, rest sourced from reference TRBV2 and TRBJ1-2, is EPEVTQTPSHQVTQMGQEVILRCVPISNHLYFYWYRQILGQKVEFLVSFYNNEISEKSEIFDDQFSVERPDGSNFTLKIRSTKLEDSAMYFCASGRPGGYGYTFGSGTRLTVV.

This clonotype was observed many times. V usage is TRBV6-5 and J usage is TRBJ1-1; D is perhaps TRBD1 (6 bases). The CDR3 is made up of 14 amino acids. The V and J ends lost 2 bases and 3 bases respectively, with 10 bases between them. CDR1 is MNHEY, CDR2 SVGAGI, per germline. The DNA for the CDR3 is TGTGCCAGCAGTTACGGGCAGGGGTACACTGAAGCTTTCTTT. It translates to CASSYGQGYTEAFF.

V is TRBV27 and J is TRBJ2-2; 7 nucleotides agree with TRBD2. Germline values: CDR1 MNHEY, CDR2 SMNVEV (reference sequence). Losses at the gene ends were 1 base for V and 5 bases for J; bases not matched to a gene: 7. This CDR3 is 16 amino acids long. CDR3 residues: CASSLLRREGTGELFF. CDR3 DNA sequence: TGTGCCAGCAGTTTATTGCGCAGGGAGGGGACCGGGGAGCTGTTTTTT.

Ten or more counts support this clonotype. V usage is TRBV7-3 and J usage is TRBJ2-7; weak D call: TRBD1 (5 bases). The CDR3 totals 13 residues. Trimming pared 8 bases from V and 3 bases from J, leaving 14 bases between. CDR1 is SGHTA, CDR2 FQGTGA, per germline. CDR3 nucleotide sequence: TGTGCCAGCGGACAAGACGGCAACTACGAGCAGTACTTC. Encoded protein: CASGQDGNYEQYF.

This clonotype was observed at least ten times. V gene TRBV19 combines with J gene TRBJ1-2; 7 positions match TRBD1. The germline CDR1 and CDR2 sequences are LNHDA and SQIVND (reference sequence). Trimming at V came to 5 bases and at J to 4 bases, leaving 10 bases not matched to a gene. CDR3 size: 15 residues. The CDR3 sequence is CASSPWDSDFYGYTF. CDR3 bases: TGTGCCAGTAGTCCTTGGGACAGCGACTTCTATGGCTACACCTTC.

The rearrangement uses TRBV7-2 and TRBJ2-3, with no clear D. The CDR3 is 12 amino acids. The ends were cut back, 10 bases at V and 3 bases at J, with 11 bases in the middle. Germline V gene sequence: CDR1 SGHTA, CDR2 FQGNSA. CDR3 region: CATNLGTDTQYF. The CDR3, as DNA: TGTGCCACCAACCTTGGAACAGATACGCAGTATTTT. Filled out from reference TRBV7-2 and TRBJ2-3, the complete variable domain reads GAGVSQSPSNKVTEKGKDVELRCDPISGHTALYWYRQSLGQGLEFLIYFQGNSAPDKSGLPSDRFSAERTGGSVSTLTIQRTQQEDSAVYLCATNLGTDTQYFGPGTRLTVL.

This clonotype has at least ten counts. A much larger clonotype is one base distant, so this may be a read error. The gene calls are TRBV11-2 and TRBJ2-5; 8 positions match TRBD2. The CDR3 has 16 amino acids. CDR1 and CDR2 (germline): SGHAT, FQNNGV. With 7 bases clipped from V and 1 base from J, the junction kept 11 bases outside the gene matches. CDR3 protein: CASNYSGVGTQETQYF. CDR3 in DNA: TGTGCCAGCAACTATAGCGGGGTGGGCACCCAAGAGACCCAGTACTTC.

This chain joins TRBV6-2 or TRBV6-3 and TRBJ2-6, with TRBD1 matching over 8 bases. V dropped 2 bases and J dropped 0; count of bases not matched to a gene: 6. CDR1 and CDR2 (germline): MNHEY, SVGEGT. The CDR3 runs 18 residues. CDR3 sequence: CASSYPTGDSSGANVLTF. CDR3 DNA: TGTGCCAGCAGTTACCCGACAGGGGATAGCTCTGGGGCCAACGTCCTGACTTTC.